The rows below give T cell receptor beta chains drawn from one sample of a study of blood T cell repertoires in COVID-19. Clones were read by immunoSEQ multiplex PCR, and TCRdb kept only the in-frame ones, dropping some. The sample shows approximately 270,000 clones, roughly 80% of them seen only once. The material sequenced was peripheral blood. These receptor sequences come from a man older than 75 with acute or convalescent COVID-19. The CDR3 runs from the conserved cysteine through the conserved F or W.

>TRBV1
CTSSLGGGDVYEQYF
>TRBV27
CASSLDLGGRITEAFF
>TRBV6-5
CASRTQGINQPQHF
>TRBV2
CASKTSGRIEQFF
>TRBV27
CASSLAGAHTDTQYF
>TRBV7-2
CASSLAARGTGYEKLFF
>TRBV28
CASRAGTPNTGELFF
>TRBV5-8
CASSLRPLGQNTEAFF
>TRBV4-1
CASSQTGSFNYGYTF
>TRBV12-5
CASGLVTPLCLGCYEQYF
>TRBV11-3
CASSLGGTSLNEQFF
>TRBV30
CAWSEGALGSPLHF
>TRBV19
CASSLRTGHSPLHF
>TRBV19
CASSARKLLNTEAFF
>TRBV3-1/TRBV3-2
CASSLSGGAMLNEQFF
>TRBV15
CATSRDLGSDEQFF
>TRBV19
CASRWPGQGIRNGYTF
>TRBV28
CASRPAGTGNEKLFF
>TRBV4-1
CASSQTGGLETQYF
>TRBV19
CAIDSGRPTDTQYF
>TRBV27
CASSLSTGLGEQYF
>TRBV7-2
CASSLEAGLNTGELFF
>TRBV7-9
CASSFGVRAGNTIYF
>TRBV19
CASSTNREGTNEKLFF
>TRBV20-1
CSVQGANEQFF
>TRBV5-6
CASSITGTAAYNEQFF
>TRBV6-5
CASRTSGQGAGEQFF
>TRBV2
CASRRSNQPQHF
>TRBV27
CAGGTGSYEQYF
>TRBV7-9
CASSPGGYYGYTF
>TRBV12-3/TRBV12-4
CASSGTVYNEQFF
>TRBV18
CASSPGRGYEQYF
>TRBV5-1
CASSLGGMTAGNTIYF
>TRBV27
CASSSIGQGANF
>TRBV3-1/TRBV3-2
CASSPSGRVTDTQYF
>TRBV6-4
CASSDSIGGQPQHF
>TRBV25-1
CASSGGAGANVLTF
>TRBV2
CASTPSGVREQYF
>TRBV7-8
CASSLRSGGPQETQYF
>TRBV12-5
CASGTGGLGETQYF
>TRBV24-1
CATSDSGQGPRYEQYF
>TRBV2
CASKLETSGSYEQFF
>TRBV24-1
CATSGPGTSGRAPNEQFF
>TRBV28
CASSRPDKHGYTF
>TRBV20-1
CSASRGQVPLGGYTF
>TRBV6-1
CASSEARGPGQPQHF
>TRBV7-9
CASSPRTGSTGELFF